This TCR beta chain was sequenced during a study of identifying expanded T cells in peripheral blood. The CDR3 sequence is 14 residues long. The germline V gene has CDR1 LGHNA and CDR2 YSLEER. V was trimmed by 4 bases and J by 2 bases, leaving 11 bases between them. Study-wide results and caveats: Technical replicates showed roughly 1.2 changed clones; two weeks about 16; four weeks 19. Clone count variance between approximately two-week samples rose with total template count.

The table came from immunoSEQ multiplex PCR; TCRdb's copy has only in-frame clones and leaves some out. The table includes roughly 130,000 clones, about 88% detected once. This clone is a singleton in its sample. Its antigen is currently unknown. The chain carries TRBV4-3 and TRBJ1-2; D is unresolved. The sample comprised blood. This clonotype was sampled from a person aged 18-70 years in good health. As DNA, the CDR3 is TGCGCCAGCAGCCCCGTGAGCGTAAACTATGGCTACACCTTC. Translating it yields CASSPVSVNYGYTF.